Presented here are 8 T cell receptor beta chains from one specimen sequenced in a study of shared clonotypes between healthy human individuals. Method: immunoSEQ multiplex PCR; TCRdb's copy keeps in-frame clones and lacks some. The sample yields fewer than 1.6 million clones, 97% to 99% seen once. The specimen sequenced was naive CD4+ T cells sorted from blood. The subset: CD45RA+ positively selected. Source of these receptors: a man aged 25 to 45 in good health.

The chain combines TRBV5-4 with TRBJ2-7, with 11 positions matching TRBD2. J lost 0 bases, V lost 4 bases, and 12 bases had no gene match. The length of the CDR3 is 18 residues. Germline V gene data show CDR1 as SGHNT and CDR2 as YYREEE (reference sequence). CDR3 sequence: CASSPVKGTSGNSYEQYF. The CDR3, as DNA: TGTGCCAGCAGCCCAGTTAAGGGGACTAGCGGCAACTCCTACGAGCAGTACTTC.

The chain links TRBV5-1 to TRBJ1-1; D possibly corresponds to TRBD1 (6 bases). V lost 4 bases, J lost 6 bases, and 22 bases lay in between. This CDR3 contains 16 residues. Germline loops: CDR1 SGHRS, CDR2 YFSETQ. The CDR3 region has the DNA TGCGCCAGCAGCCCTGTACAGGGAGTGGTATTCGCTGAAGCTTTCTTT. Translation gives CASSPVQGVVFAEAFF.

V usage is TRBV18 and J usage is TRBJ2-5; D is undetermined. Trimming stripped 5 bases from V and 4 bases from J, with 11 bases between. CDR3 length equals 13 residues. Germline CDR1 and CDR2: KGHSH and LQKENI. As DNA, the CDR3 is TGTGCCAGCTCAACCGTTTTGGGAGAGACCCAGTACTTC. Translation gives CASSTVLGETQYF.

V is TRBV29-1 and J is TRBJ2-7, with 7 bases lining up with TRBD2. V trimming: 4 bases; J trimming: 2 bases; junction bases outside the gene matches: 8. Germline lookup yields CDR1 SQVTM and CDR2 ANQGSEA. The CDR3 has 14 residues. CDR3 in DNA: TGCAGCGTTGGGCGTGACGGGAGGACCTACGAGCAGTACTTC. Translated: CSVGRDGRTYEQYF.

V gene TRBV11-2 combines with J gene TRBJ2-7; D is uncertain. CDR3 size: 12 residues. Deletions cut 3 bases from V and 3 bases from J, with 6 bases between. Germline-derived CDR1 and CDR2 are SGHAT and FQNNGV. The CDR3 sequence: CASSLSYYEQYF. The CDR3 bases are TGTGCCAGCAGCTTGTCCTACTACGAGCAGTACTTC.

This clone was seen just once. The gene calls are TRBV18 and TRBJ2-2; D gene ambiguous. The CDR3 has 16 residues. V dropped 1 base and J dropped 1 base, with 10 bases sitting between them. The germline V gene has CDR1 KGHSH and CDR2 LQKENI. The CDR3 region is CASSPLAAMNTGELFF. For the CDR3, the DNA is TGTGCCAGCTCACCACTAGCTGCAATGAACACCGGGGAGCTGTTTTTT.

V usage is TRBV10-3 and J usage is TRBJ1-5; D gene uncertain. Per germline, CDR1 ENHRY and CDR2 SYGVKD. Trimming pared 5 bases from V and 4 bases from J, leaving 15 bases between. The CDR3 has 15 amino acids. This CDR3 reads CAISPEGKGNQPQHF. The CDR3 DNA sequence: TGTGCCATCAGTCCGGAAGGAAAGGGTAATCAGCCCCAGCATTTT.

This sequence joins TRBV7-8 and TRBJ2-5; TRBD2 aligns across 12 bases. The CDR3 has 14 residues. The junction had 1 base not matched to a gene; V was cut back by 3 bases and J by 5 bases. Germline CDR1 is SGHVS and CDR2 is FQNEAQ. The CDR3 spells CASSFLAGGETQYF. The CDR3 DNA sequence: TGTGCCAGCAGCTTTCTAGCGGGAGGGGAGACCCAGTACTTC. Drawing the rest from reference TRBV7-8 and TRBJ2-5, the complete variable domain is GAGVSQSPRYKVAKRGQDVALRCDPISGHVSLFWYQQALGQGPEFLTYFQNEAQLDKSGLPSDRFFAERPEGSVSTLKIQRTQQEDSAVYLCASSFLAGGETQYFGPGTRLLVL.